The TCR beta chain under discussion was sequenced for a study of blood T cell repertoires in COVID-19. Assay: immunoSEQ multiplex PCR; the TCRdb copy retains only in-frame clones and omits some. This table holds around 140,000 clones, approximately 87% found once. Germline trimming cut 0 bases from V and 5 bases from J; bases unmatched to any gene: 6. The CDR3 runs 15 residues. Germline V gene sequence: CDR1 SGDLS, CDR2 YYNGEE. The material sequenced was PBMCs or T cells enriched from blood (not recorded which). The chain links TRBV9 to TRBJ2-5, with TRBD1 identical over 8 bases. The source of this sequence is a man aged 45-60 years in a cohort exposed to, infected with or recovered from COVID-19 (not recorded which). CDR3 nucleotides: TGTGCCAGCAGCGTAGCCCAGGGGGCGCGGGAGACCCAGTACTTC. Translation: CASSVAQGARETQYF.